These 19 T cell receptor beta chains were all obtained from the same sample, sequenced in a study of blood T cell repertoires in COVID-19. Clones were sequenced by immunoSEQ multiplex PCR, and TCRdb holds only the in-frame ones, with some missing. Of 130,000 to 150,000 clones listed, around nine tenths were seen once; the top ten hold under 9%. Input material: peripheral blood. The receptors here all came from a woman in her forties or fifties with active or convalescent COVID-19.

The sample holds one count of this clone. The chain combines TRBV7-9 with TRBJ2-2, with TRBD1 matching 12 bases. The CDR3 has 17 residues. The J segment lost 4 bases and the V segment lost 2 bases, leaving 5 bases of the junction unmatched. Per germline, CDR1 SEHNR and CDR2 FQNEAQ (reference sequence). Here the CDR3 reads CASSLLGQGAVTGELFF. For the CDR3, the DNA is TGTGCCAGCAGCTTACTGGGACAGGGGGCGGTCACCGGGGAGCTGTTTTTT.

The V gene is TRBV18, the J gene TRBJ1-2; 8 bases are a match to TRBD1. This CDR3 region has 15 residues. Germline CDR1 is KGHSH and CDR2 is LQKENI. The J segment lost 4 bases and the V segment lost 3 bases, leaving 7 bases of the junction unmatched. CDR3 coding DNA: TGTGCCAGCTCACCGTCGGCAGGGGGCCCCTATGGCTACACCTTC. Amino acid sequence: CASSPSAGGPYGYTF.

This clone was counted between two and nine times. V gene TRBV18 combines with J gene TRBJ1-2; 7 positions match TRBD1. CDR1 is KGHSH and CDR2 is LQKENI in the germline V gene. V lost 3 bases to trimming and J lost 4 bases; unmatched junction nucleotides: 8. CDR3 length: 15 residues. CDR3 amino acids: CASSPATGDRYGYTF. For the CDR3, the DNA is TGTGCCAGCTCACCGGCAACAGGGGACCGCTATGGCTACACCTTC.

V is TRBV19 and J is TRBJ1-4; 9 nucleotides agree with TRBD1. Germline lookup yields CDR1 LNHDA and CDR2 SQIVND (reference sequence). J gave up 8 bases and V 6 bases, and 10 bases lay outside the gene matches. The CDR3 loop spans 15 amino acids. The CDR3 loop is CASSDPGQGIEKLFF. The CDR3 region has the DNA TGTGCCAGTAGCGATCCGGGACAGGGTATCGAAAAACTGTTTTTT. The full variable domain, rest sourced from reference TRBV19 and TRBJ1-4, is DGGITQSPKYLFRKEGQNVTLSCEQNLNHDAMYWYRQDPGQGLRLIYYSQIVNDFQKGDIAEGYSVSREKKESFPLTVTSAQKNPTAFYLCASSDPGQGIEKLFFGSGTQLSVL.

Only a few counts were recorded for this clone. The chain employs TRBV4-3 and TRBJ1-1; no clear D gene. Between the trimmed V and J ends, which lost 1 base and 1 base, there was a span of 7 bases. The CDR3 has 14 amino acids. The germline CDR1 and CDR2 sequences are LGHNA and YSLEER. CDR3 sequence: CASSQAGENTEAFF. DNA for the CDR3: TGCGCCAGCAGCCAAGCCGGTGAGAACACTGAAGCTTTCTTT.

The V gene is TRBV9, the J gene TRBJ2-3; TRBD2 matches at 7 bases. In germline, CDR1 is SGDLS, CDR2 YYNGEE. The CDR3 extends over 16 amino acids. Unmatched junction bases numbered 11, after V lost 3 bases and J lost 4 bases. The chain's CDR3 is CASSALARTSADTQYF. The CDR3 nucleotides read TGTGCCAGCAGCGCCCTAGCCCGTACTAGCGCAGATACGCAGTATTTT.

Regarding this clone: A junction end diverges from the germline sequence, so it may reflect a read error. V is TRBV29-1 and J is TRBJ1-5; tentatively, D is TRBD1 (6 bases). The CDR3 is made up of 15 amino acids. Germline V gene lookup returns CDR1 SQVTM and CDR2 ANQGSEA. CDR3 loop: CSVKDGQYSNQPQHF. CDR3 DNA sequence: TGCAGCGTTAAAGACGGACAGTATAGCAATCAGCCCCAGCATTTT.

The rearrangement uses TRBV19 and TRBJ2-1, with 9 positions matching TRBD2. This CDR3 has 15 residues. Germline CDR1 LNHDA, CDR2 SQIVND (reference sequence). V lost 5 bases and J lost 4; bases outside the gene matches: 6. The CDR3 DNA reads as TGTGCCAGTAGTTTCCCGACTAGCGGATACAATGAGCAGTTCTTC. Residues: CASSFPTSGYNEQFF.

For the CDR3, the DNA is TGTGCCAGCAGCTTAGGGGCCGGGGGGTTTGCAACTAATGAAAAACTGTTTTTT. Protein: CASSLGAGGFATNEKLFF. The chain couples TRBV7-9 to TRBJ1-4; tentative D call: TRBD1 (5 bases). Germline lookup yields CDR1 SEHNR and CDR2 FQNEAQ (reference sequence). Trimming removed 1 base at V and 0 bases at J, with 15 bases between. The CDR3 runs 18 residues.

This clone was observed once. The chain links TRBV18 to TRBJ1-6; D not resolved. The V and J ends lost 2 bases and 4 bases respectively, with 15 bases between them. The CDR3 loop spans 17 amino acids. Germline V gene lookup returns CDR1 KGHSH and CDR2 LQKENI. CDR3 in amino acids: CASSPIVSRVYNSPLHF. CDR3 nucleotide sequence: TGTGCCAGCTCACCAATTGTTTCTCGGGTTTATAATTCACCCCTCCACTTT. Together with reference TRBV18 and TRBJ1-6, the CDR3 gives the full variable domain: NAGVMQNPRHLVRRRGQEARLRCSPMKGHSHVYWYRQLPEEGLKFMVYLQKENIIDESGMPKERFSAEFPKEGPSILRIQQVVRGDSAAYFCASSPIVSRVYNSPLHFGNGTRLTVT.

The chain recombines TRBV5-1 with TRBJ2-3; maybe TRBD1 (6 bases). V dropped 0 bases and J dropped 7 bases, with 12 bases sitting between them. The CDR3 runs to 14 residues. CDR1 and CDR2 from the germline V gene are SGHRS and YFSETQ. CDR3 DNA sequence: TGCGCCAGCAGCTTGGACAGGGCGTCGAATACGCAGTATTTT. It specifies CASSLDRASNTQYF. The full variable domain, with the rest looked up from reference TRBV5-1 and TRBJ2-3, is KAGVTQTPRYLIKTRGQQVTLSCSPISGHRSVSWYQQTPGQGLQFLFEYFSETQRNKGNFPGRFSGRQFSNSRSEMNVSTLELGDSALYLCASSLDRASNTQYFGPGTRLTVL.

This clone is a singleton in its sample. The chain couples TRBV5-1 to TRBJ2-2, with D unresolved. The V end was cut by 3 bases, the J end by 4 bases, with 10 bases between. The germline V gene encodes CDR1 SGHRS and CDR2 YFSETQ. The length of the CDR3 is 14 residues. The chain's CDR3 is CASSSGQTTGELFF. As DNA, the CDR3 is TGCGCCAGCAGCTCGGGTCAGACCACCGGGGAGCTGTTTTTT. The complete variable domain, with remaining parts taken from reference TRBV5-1 and TRBJ2-2, reads KAGVTQTPRYLIKTRGQQVTLSCSPISGHRSVSWYQQTPGQGLQFLFEYFSETQRNKGNFPGRFSGRQFSNSRSEMNVSTLELGDSALYLCASSSGQTTGELFFGEGSRLTVL.

This clone was counted once. The V call is TRBV27, the J call TRBJ1-2, with D perhaps TRBD1 (6 bases). The CDR3 has 22 amino acids. Trimming removed 5 bases at V and 0 bases at J, with 34 bases between. CDR1 and CDR2 from the germline V gene are MNHEY and SMNVEV (reference sequence). CDR3 residues: CASSHLQLRQAPGNIANYGYTF. The CDR3 bases are TGTGCCAGCAGTCATCTACAACTGAGACAGGCCCCGGGGAACATAGCTAACTATGGCTACACCTTC.

The rearrangement joins TRBV2 to TRBJ1-6; 8 nucleotides agree with TRBD1. Trimming removed 5 bases from V and 6 bases from J; junction bases left unmatched: 3. The germline V gene has CDR1 SNHLY and CDR2 FYNNEI. The CDR3 runs 14 residues. CDR3: CASSLGQGNSPLHF. As DNA, the CDR3 is TGTGCCAGCAGTCTCGGACAGGGTAATTCACCCCTCCACTTT.

V usage is TRBV5-1 and J usage is TRBJ2-5; maybe TRBD1 (5 bases). V lost 4 bases and J lost 0, with 13 bases in between. The germline V gene has CDR1 SGHRS and CDR2 YFSETQ. The CDR3 runs to 15 residues. The CDR3, as DNA: TGCGCCAGCAGCCGCCGCCGGACACACCAAGAGACCCAGTACTTC. It encodes CASSRRRTHQETQYF.

V and J are TRBV12-5 and TRBJ2-6; 9 bases match TRBD1. Germline CDR1 LGHNT, CDR2 FRNRAP. The trim removed 5 bases at V and 0 bases at J, leaving 5 bases unmatched. This CDR3 has 17 residues. The CDR3 sequence is CASGPGTGLSGANVLTF. The CDR3 nucleotides read TGTGCTAGTGGTCCAGGGACAGGGCTCTCTGGGGCCAACGTCCTGACTTTC. The full variable domain, its missing parts supplied by reference TRBV12-5 and TRBJ2-6, is DARVTQTPRHKVTEMGQEVTMRCQPILGHNTVFWYRQTMMQGLELLAYFRNRAPLDDSGMPKDRFSAEMPDATLATLKIQPSEPRDSAVYFCASGPGTGLSGANVLTFGAGSRLTVL.

This clone was counted many times. The genes are TRBV5-1 and TRBJ2-2, with D possibly matching TRBD1 (5 bases). Per germline, CDR1 SGHRS and CDR2 YFSETQ. CDR3 size: 15 residues. Trimming pared 0 bases from V and 0 bases from J, leaving 6 bases between. The CDR3, as DNA: TGCGCCAGCAGCTTGGGCAGGGCGAACACCGGGGAGCTGTTTTTT. As protein: CASSLGRANTGELFF. Full variable domain (missing parts from reference TRBV5-1 and TRBJ2-2): KAGVTQTPRYLIKTRGQQVTLSCSPISGHRSVSWYQQTPGQGLQFLFEYFSETQRNKGNFPGRFSGRQFSNSRSEMNVSTLELGDSALYLCASSLGRANTGELFFGEGSRLTVL.

This chain joins TRBV18 and TRBJ1-5; possible D gene TRBD1, 6 bases. The CDR3 has 17 residues. Per the germline V gene, CDR1 is KGHSH and CDR2 is LQKENI. V lost 4 bases to trimming and J lost 4 bases, with 20 bases between them. The CDR3 DNA reads TGTGCCAGCTCACTGCAAGGGGGGGCTATAGCGAATCAGCCCCAGCATTTT. Translation: CASSLQGGAIANQPQHF.

V usage is TRBV19 and J usage is TRBJ1-1; D perhaps matches TRBD1 (5 bases). The CDR3 consists of 12 residues. The ends were cut back, 4 bases at V and 8 bases at J, with 11 bases in the middle. CDR1 and CDR2 (germline): LNHDA, SQIVND (reference sequence). As DNA, the CDR3 is TGTGCCAGTAGTACTCCTTACAGGGAAGCTTTCTTT. Its translation is CASSTPYREAFF.